This T cell receptor (beta chain) was observed in a study of blood T cell repertoires in COVID-19. Study context: Some COVID-19 samples were acute and others convalescent; all came from the United States, Italy and Spain. Sources were T cells, B-cell-depleted T cells, or PBMCs; the material itself was cDNA or gDNA.

CDR1 and CDR2 from the germline V gene are MNHNS and SASEGT. The V and J ends lost 4 bases and 3 bases, in that order; junction bases with no gene match: 6. The CDR3 runs 16 residues. Source study methods: Amplification with reference gene primers provided the estimates of nucleated cell counts. Generated by immunoSEQ multiplex PCR, the TCRdb table keeps only in-frame clones and is missing some. From that table come the V and J calls and clone size; the DNA was used to work out D and trimming. The data show a few hundred thousand clones, about nine tenths seen once. Only a few counts were recorded for this clone.

The J gene is TRBJ1-4, the V gene TRBV6-1; 9 bases agree with TRBD1. Source material: peripheral blood. The origin of this receptor is a man aged 50-59 years with acute or convalescent COVID-19. This CDR3 reads CASSAQGAGANEKLFF. As DNA, the CDR3 is TGTGCCAGCAGTGCACAGGGGGCTGGGGCTAATGAAAAACTGTTTTTT.